This T cell receptor beta chain was sequenced in a study of blood T cell repertoires in COVID-19. In the source study's methods: Scientists estimated how many nucleated cells there were by amplifying reference gene primers. Some clones are missing from TCRdb's copy, which holds only in-frame ones; the method was immunoSEQ multiplex PCR. The DNA gave D and trimming, while V, J and clone size come from that table. The sample has about 170,000 clones, under 90% seen once. Researchers sorted participants into cohorts using their self-reported clinical history. The germline gives CDR1 SGHTA, CDR2 FQGNSA. The CDR3 runs to 17 residues. Trimming left V 1 base short and J 2 bases short, with 14 bases between.

This clonotype was obtained from a man between 45 and 60 years old who had recovered from COVID-19. The chain recombines TRBV7-2 with TRBJ2-2; tentative D call: TRBD2 (5 bases). Sequenced material: PBMCs or T cells enriched from blood (not recorded which). This CDR3 is CASSLVAGVLNTGELFF. Written as DNA, the CDR3 is TGTGCCAGCAGCTTAGTAGCCGGGGTCCTAAACACCGGGGAGCTGTTTTTT.